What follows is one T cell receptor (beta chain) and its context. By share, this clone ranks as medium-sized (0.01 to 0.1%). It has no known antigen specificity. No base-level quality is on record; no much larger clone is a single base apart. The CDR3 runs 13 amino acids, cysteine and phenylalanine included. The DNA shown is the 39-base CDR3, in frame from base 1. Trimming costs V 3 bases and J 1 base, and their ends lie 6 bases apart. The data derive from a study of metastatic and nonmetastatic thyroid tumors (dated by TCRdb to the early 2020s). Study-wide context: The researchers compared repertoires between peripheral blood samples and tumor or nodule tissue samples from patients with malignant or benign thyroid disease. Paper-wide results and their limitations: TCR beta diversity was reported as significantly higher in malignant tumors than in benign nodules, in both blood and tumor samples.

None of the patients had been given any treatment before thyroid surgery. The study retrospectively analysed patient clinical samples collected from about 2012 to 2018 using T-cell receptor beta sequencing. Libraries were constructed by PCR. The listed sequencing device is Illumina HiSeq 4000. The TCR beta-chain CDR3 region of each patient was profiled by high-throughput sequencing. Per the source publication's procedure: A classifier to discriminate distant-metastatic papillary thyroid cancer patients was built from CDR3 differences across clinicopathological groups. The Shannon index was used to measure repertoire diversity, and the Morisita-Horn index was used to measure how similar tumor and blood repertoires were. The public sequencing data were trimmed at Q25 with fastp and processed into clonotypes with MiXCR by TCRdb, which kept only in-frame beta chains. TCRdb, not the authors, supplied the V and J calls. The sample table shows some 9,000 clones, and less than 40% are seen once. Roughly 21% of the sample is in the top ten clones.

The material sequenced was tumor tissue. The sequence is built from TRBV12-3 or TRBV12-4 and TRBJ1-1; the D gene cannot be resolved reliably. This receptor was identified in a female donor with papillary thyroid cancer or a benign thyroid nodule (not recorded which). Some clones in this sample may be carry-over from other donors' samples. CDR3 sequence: CASSFSPNTEAFF. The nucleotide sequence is TGTGCCAGCAGTTTTTCCCCGAACACTGAAGCTTTCTTT.